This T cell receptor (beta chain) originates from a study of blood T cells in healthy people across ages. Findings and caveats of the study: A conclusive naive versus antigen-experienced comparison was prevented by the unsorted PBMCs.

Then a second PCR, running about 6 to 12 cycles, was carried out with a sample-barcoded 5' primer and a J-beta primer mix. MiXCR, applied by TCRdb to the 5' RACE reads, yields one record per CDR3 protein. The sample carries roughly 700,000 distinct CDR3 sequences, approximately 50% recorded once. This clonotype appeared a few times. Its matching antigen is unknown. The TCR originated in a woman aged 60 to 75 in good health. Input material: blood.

CDR3 sequence (DNA): TGTGCCAGCAGCTCCTCGGTCGGAACTGAAGCTTTCTTT. Its translation: CASSSSVGTEAFF. The chain is built from TRBV6-2 or TRBV6-3 and TRBJ1-1; D unresolved. The CDR3 has 13 amino acids. V lost 6 bases and J 5 bases, leaving 13 bases between the germline ends. Per the germline V gene, CDR1 is MNHEY and CDR2 is SVGEGT.